Following are 21 T cell receptor beta chains from one sample sequenced in a study of cytomegalovirus exposure and HLA in healthy donors. Assay used: immunoSEQ multiplex PCR; TCRdb lists only in-frame clones, some missing. The sample has fewer than 250,000 clones; around 90% are singletons. The sequenced material came from PBMCs. The receptors were sampled from a woman younger than 30 in good health and CMV-seropositive.

CDR3 protein: CASSFGLAGPNEQFF. In DNA form, the CDR3 reads TGTGCCAGCAGCTTCGGGCTAGCGGGACCGAATGAGCAGTTCTTC. This sequence joins TRBV7-9 and TRBJ2-1, with TRBD2 identical over 9 bases. V dropped 3 bases and J dropped 7; count of bases not matched to a gene: 7. Germline CDR1 SEHNR, CDR2 FQNEAQ (reference sequence). This CDR3 comprises 15 residues.

This chain links TRBV30 with TRBJ2-7, with 9 positions matching TRBD1. The V segment lost 1 base and the J segment 2 bases; nucleotides outside the gene matches: 3. The CDR3 consists of 14 residues. Germline V lookup: CDR1 GTSNPN, CDR2 SVGIG (reference sequence). Written as DNA, the CDR3 is TGTGCCTGGAGTGACAGGGGGCACCCCTACGAGCAGTACTTC. Its protein is CAWSDRGHPYEQYF.

V is TRBV18 and J is TRBJ1-1; tentatively, D is TRBD1 (6 bases). There are 17 residues in the CDR3. Looked up from germline, CDR1 is KGHSH and CDR2 is LQKENI. Between the trimmed V and J ends, which lost 3 bases and 5 bases, there was a span of 22 bases. Written as DNA, the CDR3 is TGTGCCAGCTCACCGACCTTTTGGGCAGGGGATGGTACTGAAGCTTTCTTT. Translating it yields CASSPTFWAGDGTEAFF.

The rearrangement joins TRBV28 to TRBJ2-7; 9 bases line up with TRBD2. Germline CDR1 MDHEN, CDR2 SYDVKM. The V gene end was trimmed by 5 bases and the J gene end by 6 bases; junction bases not matched to a gene: 14. This CDR3 has 16 residues. The CDR3, as DNA: TGTGCCAGCAGTCCCCCCGTAGCGGGAGTGGCGGGCGAGCAGTACTTC. Protein sequence: CASSPPVAGVAGEQYF.

This rearrangement joins TRBV4-1 to TRBJ1-5; D is perhaps TRBD1 (5 bases). The CDR3 is 17 residues long. Germline CDR1 is MGHRA and CDR2 is YSYEKL. V shed 4 bases and J shed 2 bases, with 18 bases lying between them. Written as DNA, the CDR3 is TGCGCCAGCAGCCCAGCAGGGTTGAGATTGGGCAATCAGCCCCAGCATTTT. It translates to CASSPAGLRLGNQPQHF.

The chain employs TRBV28 and TRBJ2-1; 11 bases fit TRBD2. The germline CDR1 and CDR2 sequences are MDHEN and SYDVKM. Unmatched junction bases numbered 7, after V lost 7 bases and J lost 5 bases. CDR3 size: 15 residues. The CDR3 coding sequence is TGTGCCAGCACTGTTAGCGGGAGGGGCCACAATGAGCAGTTCTTC. It is translated as CASTVSGRGHNEQFF.

The chain is built from TRBV10-3 and TRBJ1-4, with a tentative D call TRBD1 (5 bases). Germline-derived CDR1 and CDR2 are ENHRY and SYGVKD. This CDR3 comprises 13 residues. The V gene lost 8 bases and the J gene lost 1 base, with 8 bases spanning the gap. The CDR3 here is CAIGGGTNEKLFF. The CDR3 DNA reads TGTGCCATCGGGGGGGGAACTAATGAAAAACTGTTTTTT.

The chain couples TRBV5-6 to TRBJ2-1; 9 bases align to TRBD1. Germline V gene sequence: CDR1 SGHDT, CDR2 YYEEEE. V lost 1 base, J lost 7 bases, and 12 bases stayed unmatched. The CDR3 extends over 17 amino acids. This chain's CDR3 is CASSLTPGTGKGNEQFF. CDR3 DNA sequence: TGTGCCAGCAGCTTGACCCCCGGGACAGGGAAAGGAAATGAGCAGTTCTTC.

This clone was recorded once. DNA for the CDR3: TGCGCCAGCAGCCAAACAGCGGATCAGCCCCAGCATTTT. Amino acid sequence: CASSQTADQPQHF. The rearrangement uses TRBV4-1 and TRBJ1-5; no clear D. CDR1 is MGHRA and CDR2 is YSYEKL in the germline V gene. The V gene lost 2 bases and the J gene lost 5 bases, with 7 bases spanning the gap. The CDR3 is 13 amino acids.

This clone was detected only once. The chain has TRBV12-5 and TRBJ2-3; TRBD2 agrees at 11 bases. Unmatched junction bases numbered 11, after V lost 6 bases and J lost 0 bases. Germline lookup yields CDR1 LGHNT and CDR2 FRNRAP. The CDR3 is 18 amino acids. CDR3 nucleotide sequence: TGTGCTAGTGGCCCGGGACAAGGACTAGCGGGTAGCACAGATACGCAGTATTTT. Translation gives CASGPGQGLAGSTDTQYF.

The V and J genes are TRBV7-2 and TRBJ2-5, with 7 bases matching TRBD2. Germline CDR1 reads SGHTA; CDR2 reads FQGNSA. This CDR3 has 14 amino acids. V gave up 3 bases and J gave up 5 bases; unmatched junction bases: 6. The DNA of the CDR3 is TGTGCCAGCAGCTTGACTAGCAGGGTGGAGACCCAGTACTTC. As protein: CASSLTSRVETQYF.

The CDR3 bases are TGTGCCAGCAGCCCGATCGGGACAGCCATAGCTAACTATGGCTACACCTTC. It yields the protein CASSPIGTAIANYGYTF. V gene TRBV7-6 combines with J gene TRBJ1-2; TRBD1 matches at 7 bases. Unmatched junction bases numbered 12, after V lost 5 bases and J lost 0 bases. The CDR3 loop spans 17 amino acids. Germline assignment: CDR1 SGHVS and CDR2 FNYEAQ.

This rearrangement joins TRBV4-1 to TRBJ2-1; 12 bases match TRBD2. J lost 8 bases, V lost 0 bases, and 5 bases had no gene match. Per germline, CDR1 MGHRA and CDR2 YSYEKL. CDR3 size: 16 residues. This CDR3 is CASSQERTSGNHEQFF. The CDR3 region has the DNA TGCGCCAGCAGCCAAGAGAGGACTAGCGGGAACCATGAGCAGTTCTTC.

The chain joins TRBV29-1 to TRBJ2-1; 10 nucleotides agree with TRBD2. Germline trimming cut 6 bases from V and 8 bases from J; bases unmatched to any gene: 7. CDR3 length: 13 residues. CDR1 SQVTM and CDR2 ANQGSEA come from the germline V gene. The CDR3 sequence is CSVLAGEEYEQFF. The CDR3 DNA reads as TGCAGCGTCCTAGCGGGAGAGGAGTATGAGCAGTTCTTC.

V usage is TRBV4-1 and J usage is TRBJ1-4; TRBD1 is a possible D gene (5 bases). Germline-derived CDR1 and CDR2 are MGHRA and YSYEKL. V gave up 4 bases and J gave up 6 bases, with 15 bases separating them. The CDR3 totals 15 residues. CDR3 nucleotide sequence: TGCGCCAGCAGCCCCTTGGACGGGGGATATGAAAAACTGTTTTTT. Protein sequence: CASSPLDGGYEKLFF.

This chain's CDR3 is CASSFGLGRGYIEYNEQFF. CDR3 bases: TGTGCCAGCAGTTTTGGGTTGGGCAGGGGGTACATTGAGTACAATGAGCAGTTCTTC. V and J are TRBV28 and TRBJ2-1; 7 bases agree with TRBD1. Germline CDR1 reads MDHEN; CDR2 reads SYDVKM. The CDR3 covers 19 residues. Losses at the gene ends were 3 bases for V and 4 bases for J; bases not matched to a gene: 18.

The CDR3 DNA reads as TGCGCCAGCAGCCAGGAGGATCTTCAGACGGCATTTAATGAAAAACTGTTTTTT. This codes for CASSQEDLQTAFNEKLFF. This chain uses TRBV4-1 with TRBJ1-4; no firm D call. Trimming removed 3 bases at V and 4 bases at J, with 21 bases between. Germline V CDR1 and CDR2: MGHRA, YSYEKL. The CDR3 runs 18 residues.

The genes are TRBV27 and TRBJ2-1, with 9 nucleotides matching TRBD2. V was pared by 4 bases and J by 4 bases, with 5 bases of the junction left unmatched. CDR3 length equals 15 residues. CDR1 is MNHEY, CDR2 SMNVEV, per germline (reference sequence). CDR3 coding DNA: TGTGCCAGCAGTTCGACTAGCGGACTTTACAATGAGCAGTTCTTC. The encoded protein is CASSSTSGLYNEQFF.

The chain has TRBV7-2 and TRBJ1-4; D is perhaps TRBD1 (6 bases). CDR1 is SGHTA, CDR2 FQGNSA, per germline. The ends were cut back, 7 bases at V and 4 bases at J, with 13 bases in the middle. The CDR3 has 14 residues. The CDR3 DNA reads as TGTGCCAGCACTCCGGACAGTTTTAATGAAAAACTGTTTTTT. Protein product: CASTPDSFNEKLFF.

The chain recombines TRBV10-3 with TRBJ1-5, with TRBD1 identical over 9 bases. V was clipped by 11 bases and J by 6 bases; unmatched bases: 11. The CDR3 covers 14 residues. Germline-derived CDR1 and CDR2 are ENHRY and SYGVKD. The CDR3 loop is CAAATGGAGQPQHF. CDR3 DNA: TGTGCCGCCGCTACAGGGGGCGCAGGTCAGCCCCAGCATTTT.

J is TRBJ1-1 and V is TRBV4-1; weak D call: TRBD1 (5 bases). Deletions cut 3 bases from V and 1 base from J, with 12 bases between. The CDR3 loop spans 15 amino acids. The V gene's germline CDR1 is MGHRA and CDR2 YSYEKL. The DNA of the CDR3 is TGCGCCAGCAGCCAGCCCACAACAGGGAACACTGAAGCTTTCTTT. This gives the protein CASSQPTTGNTEAFF.